The clone carrying this TCR beta chain was counted many times. Antigen: not known. V shed 0 bases and J shed 7 bases, with 19 bases lying between them. There are 16 residues in the CDR3. Germline V gene data show CDR1 as DFQATT and CDR2 as SNEGSKA (reference sequence). These data belong to a study of CD8 T cells in ankylosing spondylitis. Overall study results and limits: One TCR beta motif, made up of fewer than 10 highly homologous variants, appeared characteristic of ankylosing spondylitis blood. Clones linked with disease were CD8+ and fairly uncommon in the peripheral blood. Reportedly, disease-linked clones are significantly enriched in ankylosing spondylitis patients' matched synovial fluid.

One entry per CDR3 protein, called by TCRdb with MiXCR from the 5' RACE reads. The table has 100,000 to 150,000 distinct CDR3 sequences, 10% to 12% seen once. The sample was blood, either unsorted or a sorted T cell fraction (not recorded which). This chain uses TRBV20-1 with TRBJ2-1; D may correspond to TRBD1 or TRBD2 (6 bases each). This sequence was found in a female donor with ankylosing spondylitis or in good health (not recorded which). This chain's CDR3 is CSARDPPSTGGNEQFF. CDR3 bases: TGCAGTGCTAGAGATCCCCCCTCGACAGGAGGGAATGAGCAGTTCTTC.